This TCR beta chain was identified during a study of OX40 agonist ivuxolimab in advanced cancers. The overall study: Among those treated, three patients had partial responses, one with hepatocellular carcinoma and two with cutaneous melanoma. Study-wide findings and caveats: At 0.1 to 3.0 mg/kg, clonal expansion of CD4+ and CD8+ blood T cells had occurred by week 6.

Generated by immunoSEQ multiplex PCR, the TCRdb table keeps only in-frame clones and is missing some. This sample has 100,000 to 150,000 clones, with less than 95% found just once. As to this clone: What it recognizes is unknown.

V lost 4 bases and J lost 1, with 12 bases in between. Germline V gives CDR1 KGHSH, CDR2 LQKENI. The length of the CDR3 is 15 residues. This sequence originates from an adult with an advanced solid tumor such as melanoma, head and neck, liver or kidney cancer. The source was CD4+ or CD8+ T cells sorted from blood, collected in a trial of the OX40 agonist ivuxolimab. This chain connects TRBV18 to TRBJ2-3; D possibly matches TRBD1 or TRBD2 (6 bases each). CDR3 sequence: CASSRGAAGTDTQYF. CDR3 DNA sequence: TGTGCCAGCTCACGGGGGGCAGCGGGCACAGATACGCAGTATTTT.